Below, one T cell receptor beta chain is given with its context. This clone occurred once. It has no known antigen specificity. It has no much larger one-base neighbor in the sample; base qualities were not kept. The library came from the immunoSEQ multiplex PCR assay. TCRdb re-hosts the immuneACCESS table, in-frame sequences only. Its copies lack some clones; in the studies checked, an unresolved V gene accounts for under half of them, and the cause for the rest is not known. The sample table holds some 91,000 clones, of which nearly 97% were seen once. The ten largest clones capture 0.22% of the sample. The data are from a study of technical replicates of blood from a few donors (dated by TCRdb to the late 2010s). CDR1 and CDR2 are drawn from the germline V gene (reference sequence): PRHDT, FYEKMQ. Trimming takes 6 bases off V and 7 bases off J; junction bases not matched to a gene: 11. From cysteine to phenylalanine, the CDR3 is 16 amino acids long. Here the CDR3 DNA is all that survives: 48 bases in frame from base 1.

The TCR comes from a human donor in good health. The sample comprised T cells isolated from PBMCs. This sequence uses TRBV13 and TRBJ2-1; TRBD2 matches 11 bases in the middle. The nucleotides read TGTGCCAGCAGTCAAACTAGCGGGAGCGGAGTGAATGAGCAGTTCTTC. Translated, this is CASSQTSGSGVNEQFF.